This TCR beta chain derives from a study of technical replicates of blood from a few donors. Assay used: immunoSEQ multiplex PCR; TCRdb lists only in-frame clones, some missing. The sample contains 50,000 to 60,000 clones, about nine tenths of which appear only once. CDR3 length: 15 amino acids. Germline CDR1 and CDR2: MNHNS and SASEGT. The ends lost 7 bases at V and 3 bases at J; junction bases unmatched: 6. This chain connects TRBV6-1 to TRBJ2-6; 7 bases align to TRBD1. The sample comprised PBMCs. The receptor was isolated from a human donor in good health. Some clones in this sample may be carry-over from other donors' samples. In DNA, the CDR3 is TGTGCCAGCAAAACAGGGGAACTTGGGGCCAACGTCCTGACTTTC. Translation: CASKTGELGANVLTF.